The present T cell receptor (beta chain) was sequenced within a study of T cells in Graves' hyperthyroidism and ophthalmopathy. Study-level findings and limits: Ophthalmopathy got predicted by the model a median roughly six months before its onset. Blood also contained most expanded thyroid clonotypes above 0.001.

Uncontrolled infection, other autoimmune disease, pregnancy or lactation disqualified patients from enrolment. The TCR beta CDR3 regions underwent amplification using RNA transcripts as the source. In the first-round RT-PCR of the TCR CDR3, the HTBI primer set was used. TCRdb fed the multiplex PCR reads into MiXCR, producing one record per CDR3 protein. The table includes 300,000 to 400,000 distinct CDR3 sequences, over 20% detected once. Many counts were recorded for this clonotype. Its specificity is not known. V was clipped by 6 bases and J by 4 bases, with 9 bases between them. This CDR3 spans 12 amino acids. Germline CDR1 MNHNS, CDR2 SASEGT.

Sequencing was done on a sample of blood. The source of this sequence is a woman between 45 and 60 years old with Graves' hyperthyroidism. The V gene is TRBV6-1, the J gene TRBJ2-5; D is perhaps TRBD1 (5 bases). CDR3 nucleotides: TGTGCCAGCAGCCAGGGTTCAGAGACCCAGTACTTC. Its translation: CASSQGSETQYF.